This T cell receptor beta chain was found in a study of blood T cell repertoires in COVID-19. About the study: COVID-19 samples collected from the United States, Italy and Spain covered acute and convalescent phases. The cDNA or gDNA used as material had been derived from T cells, B-cell-depleted T cells, or PBMCs.

Sequencing used immunoSEQ multiplex PCR; TCRdb keeps in-frame clones, though not all of them. Of about 260,000 clones listed, 75% to 90% are singletons. The germline CDR1 and CDR2 sequences are LGHNA and YSLEER. V gave up 0 bases and J gave up 0 bases, with 9 bases separating them. The CDR3 length is 16 residues. Sequencing input: peripheral blood. The TCR sequence derives from a woman in her 70s with COVID-19, enrolled during active disease. This rearrangement joins TRBV4-3 to TRBJ1-3; D gene ambiguous. The CDR3 region is CASSQESGISGNTIYF. In DNA form, the CDR3 reads TGCGCCAGCAGCCAAGAATCAGGCATCTCTGGAAACACCATATATTTT.